This entry features one T cell receptor beta chain sequence. The antigen is undetermined. This record belongs to a study of cytomegalovirus exposure and HLA in healthy donors. Trimming at V came to 7 bases and at J to 5 bases, leaving 14 bases not matched to a gene. CDR1 is SQVTM, CDR2 ANQGSEA, per germline. The CDR3 extends over 15 amino acids. Whole-study findings and limits: An ancestry cluster, one associated with Asian ancestry, reportedly showed fewer N-insertions than the 666-donor mean in a later analysis.

This PCR relied on a set of 60 Vbeta primers and 13 Jbeta primers. The table came from immunoSEQ multiplex PCR; TCRdb's copy has only in-frame clones and leaves some out. The sample has about 160,000 clones, around four fifths seen once. The sequence came from a young man in good health and CMV-seropositive. Sequenced input: PBMCs. The chain combines TRBV29-1 with TRBJ2-7, with 10 bases that match TRBD1. The CDR3 DNA sequence: TGCAGCGCCCTATTGTGGGACAGGGGCGACGACGAGCAGTACTTC. This sequence encodes CSALLWDRGDDEQYF.